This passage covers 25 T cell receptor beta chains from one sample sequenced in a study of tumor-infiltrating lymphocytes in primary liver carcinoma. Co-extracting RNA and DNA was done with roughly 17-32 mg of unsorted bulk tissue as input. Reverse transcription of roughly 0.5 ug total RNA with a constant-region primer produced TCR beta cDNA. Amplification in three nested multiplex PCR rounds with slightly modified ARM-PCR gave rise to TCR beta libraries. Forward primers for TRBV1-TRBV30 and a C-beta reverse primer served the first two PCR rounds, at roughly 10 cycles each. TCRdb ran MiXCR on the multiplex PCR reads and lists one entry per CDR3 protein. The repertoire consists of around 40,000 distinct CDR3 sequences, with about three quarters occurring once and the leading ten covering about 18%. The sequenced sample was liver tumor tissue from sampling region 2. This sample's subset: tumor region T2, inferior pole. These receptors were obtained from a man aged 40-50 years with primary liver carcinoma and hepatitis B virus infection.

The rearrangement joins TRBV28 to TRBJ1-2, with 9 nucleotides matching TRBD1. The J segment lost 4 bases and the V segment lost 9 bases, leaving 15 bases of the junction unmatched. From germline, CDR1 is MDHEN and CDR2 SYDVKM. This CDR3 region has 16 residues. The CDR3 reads CASNTPPGTGTYGYTF. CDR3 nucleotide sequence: TGTGCCAGTAATACACCCCCCGGGACAGGGACCTATGGCTACACCTTC.

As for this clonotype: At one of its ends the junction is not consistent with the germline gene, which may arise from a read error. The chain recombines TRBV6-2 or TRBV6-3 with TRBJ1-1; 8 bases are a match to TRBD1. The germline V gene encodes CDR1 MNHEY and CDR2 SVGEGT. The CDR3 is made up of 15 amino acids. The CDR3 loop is CASSSQGAGATETFF. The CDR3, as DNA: TGTGCCAGCAGTTCGCAGGGGGCAGGCGCGACTGAAACTTTCTTT.

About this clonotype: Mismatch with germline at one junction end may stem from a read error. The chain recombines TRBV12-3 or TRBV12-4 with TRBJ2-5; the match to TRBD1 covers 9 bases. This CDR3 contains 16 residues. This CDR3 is CPSSSRGQGRKEIQYF. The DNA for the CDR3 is TGTCCCAGCAGTTCACGGGGACAGGGAAGAAAAGAGATCCAGTACTTC.

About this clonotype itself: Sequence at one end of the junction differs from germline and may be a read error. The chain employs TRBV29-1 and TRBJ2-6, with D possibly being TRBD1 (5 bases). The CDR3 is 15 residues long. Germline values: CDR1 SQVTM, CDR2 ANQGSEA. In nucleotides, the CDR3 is TGCAGCGTTGTCTGCTGCCTCGCTGGGGCCAACGCCCTGACTTTC. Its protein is CSVVCCLAGANALTF.

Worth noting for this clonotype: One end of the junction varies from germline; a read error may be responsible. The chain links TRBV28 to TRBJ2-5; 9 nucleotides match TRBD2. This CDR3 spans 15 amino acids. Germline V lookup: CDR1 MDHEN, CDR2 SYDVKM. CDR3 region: CGSSFRSGSGKTQYF. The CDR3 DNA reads TGTGGCAGCAGTTTCCGTAGCGGGAGCGGAAAGACCCAGTACTTC.

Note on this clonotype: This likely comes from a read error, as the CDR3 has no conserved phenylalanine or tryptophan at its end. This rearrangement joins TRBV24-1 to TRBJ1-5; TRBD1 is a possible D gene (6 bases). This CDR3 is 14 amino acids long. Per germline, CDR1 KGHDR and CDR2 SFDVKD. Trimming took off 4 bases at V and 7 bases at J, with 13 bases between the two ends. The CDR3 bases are TGTGCCACCAGTGACCGGGACATAAGACAGCCCCAGCATTAT. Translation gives CATSDRDIRQPQHY.

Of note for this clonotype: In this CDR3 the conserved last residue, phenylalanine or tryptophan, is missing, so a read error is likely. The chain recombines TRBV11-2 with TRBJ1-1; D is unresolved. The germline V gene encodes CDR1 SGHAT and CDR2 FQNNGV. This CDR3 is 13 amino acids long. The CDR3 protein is CASNLGPNTEAFL. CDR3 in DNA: TGTGCCAGCAACTTAGGCCCGAACACTGAAGCTTTCCTT.

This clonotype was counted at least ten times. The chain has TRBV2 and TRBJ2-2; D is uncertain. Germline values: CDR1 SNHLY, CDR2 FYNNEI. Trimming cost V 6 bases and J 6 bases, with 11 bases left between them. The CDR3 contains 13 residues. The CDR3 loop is CASRGPNAGELFF. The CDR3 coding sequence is TGTGCCAGCAGGGGTCCCAACGCCGGGGAGCTGTTTTTT.

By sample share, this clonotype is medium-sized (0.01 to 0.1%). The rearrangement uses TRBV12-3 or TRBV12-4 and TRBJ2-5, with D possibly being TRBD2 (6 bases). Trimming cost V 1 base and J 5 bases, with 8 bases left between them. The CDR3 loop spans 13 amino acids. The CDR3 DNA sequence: TGTGCCAGCAGTTTAGGGGGGGTGGAGACCCAGTACTTC. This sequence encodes CASSLGGVETQYF.

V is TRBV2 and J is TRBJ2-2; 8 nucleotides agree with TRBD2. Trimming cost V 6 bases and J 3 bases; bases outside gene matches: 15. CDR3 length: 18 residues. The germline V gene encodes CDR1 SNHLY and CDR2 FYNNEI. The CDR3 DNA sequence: TGTGCCAGCAGACGTCCCGGGGGGGGCATCGCGTACACCGGGGAGCTGTTTTTT. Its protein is CASRRPGGGIAYTGELFF.

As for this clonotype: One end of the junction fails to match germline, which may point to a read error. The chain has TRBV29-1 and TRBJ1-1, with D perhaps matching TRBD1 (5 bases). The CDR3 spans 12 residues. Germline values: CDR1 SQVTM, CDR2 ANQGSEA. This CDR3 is CNVDGGPMEAFF. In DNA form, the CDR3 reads TGCAACGTTGACGGGGGTCCCATGGAGGCTTTCTTT. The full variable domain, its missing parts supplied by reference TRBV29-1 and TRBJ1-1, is SAVISQKPSRDICQRGTSLTIQCQVDSQVTMMFWYRQQPGQSLTLIATANQGSEATYESGFVIDKFPISRPNLTFSTLTVSNMSPEDSSIYLCNVDGGPMEAFFGQGTRLTVV.

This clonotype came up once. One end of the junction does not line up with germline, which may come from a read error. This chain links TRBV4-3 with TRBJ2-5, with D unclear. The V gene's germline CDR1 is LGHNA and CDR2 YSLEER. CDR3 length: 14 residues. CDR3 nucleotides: TGTGCCAGCAGCCACGAGGAGTACTTGGAGACCCAGTATTTC. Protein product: CASSHEEYLETQYF.

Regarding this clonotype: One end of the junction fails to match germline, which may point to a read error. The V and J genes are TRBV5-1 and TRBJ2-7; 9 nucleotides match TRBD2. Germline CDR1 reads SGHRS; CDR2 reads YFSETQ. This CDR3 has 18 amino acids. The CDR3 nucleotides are TGCGCCAGCAGCTTGGGTCGTGGTAGCGGGAGATTCCTCCCCGAGCAGTATTTC. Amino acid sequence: CASSLGRGSGRFLPEQYF.

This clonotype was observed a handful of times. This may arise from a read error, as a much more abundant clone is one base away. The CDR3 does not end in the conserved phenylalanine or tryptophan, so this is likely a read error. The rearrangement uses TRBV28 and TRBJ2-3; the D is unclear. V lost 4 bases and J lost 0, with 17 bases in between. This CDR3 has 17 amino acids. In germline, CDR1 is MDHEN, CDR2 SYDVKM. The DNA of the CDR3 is TGTGCCAGCAGTTCCACCCTCGGGCGGTCTAGCACAGATACGCAGTATTAT. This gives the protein CASSSTLGRSSTDTQYY.

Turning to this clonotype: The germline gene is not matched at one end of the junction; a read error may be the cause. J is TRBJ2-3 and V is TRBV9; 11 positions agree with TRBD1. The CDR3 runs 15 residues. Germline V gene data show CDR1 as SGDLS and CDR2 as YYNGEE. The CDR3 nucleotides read TGTGCCGGCAGCGCCGGGACAGGGGGAACAGATACGCAGTATTTT. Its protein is CAGSAGTGGTDTQYF.

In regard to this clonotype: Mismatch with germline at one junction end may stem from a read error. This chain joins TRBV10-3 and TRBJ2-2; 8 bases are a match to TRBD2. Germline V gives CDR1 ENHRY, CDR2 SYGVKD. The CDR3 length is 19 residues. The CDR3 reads CAIIDPEGAGATNTGELYF. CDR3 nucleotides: TGTGCCATCATTGACCCGGAGGGAGCGGGAGCCACGAACACCGGGGAGCTGTATTTT.

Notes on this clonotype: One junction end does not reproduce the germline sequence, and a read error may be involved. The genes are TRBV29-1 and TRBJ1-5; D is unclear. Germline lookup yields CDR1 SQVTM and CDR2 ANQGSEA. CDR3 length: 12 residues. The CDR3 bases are TGCAGCGACGAAGAATGGAATCAGCGCCAGCATTTT. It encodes CSDEEWNQRQHF.

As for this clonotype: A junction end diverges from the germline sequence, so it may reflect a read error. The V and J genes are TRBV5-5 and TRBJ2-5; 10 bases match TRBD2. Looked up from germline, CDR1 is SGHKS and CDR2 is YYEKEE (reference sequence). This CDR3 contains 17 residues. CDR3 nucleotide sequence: TGTGCCATCAGCGTTAGCGGGAGGCCACCCCTTTCCGGGACCCAGTACTTC. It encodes CAISVSGRPPLSGTQYF.

The CDR3 loop is CASTIGISGGTEAFF. CDR3 nucleotides: TGTGCCAGCACCATTGGGATCAGTGGTGGAACTGAAGCTTTCTTT. The chain carries TRBV7-9 and TRBJ1-1; D is undetermined. The CDR3 spans 15 residues. Between the trimmed V and J ends, which lost 7 bases and 5 bases, there was a span of 20 bases. CDR1 SEHNR and CDR2 FQNEAQ come from the germline V gene (reference sequence).

The CDR3, as DNA: TGTGCCAGCTGCCCGGACTACCGGGGAGAGACCCAGTACTTC. This encodes CASCPDYRGETQYF. The rearrangement uses TRBV7-3 and TRBJ2-5; tentative D call: TRBD2 (6 bases). V dropped 8 bases and J dropped 4 bases, with 17 bases sitting between them. CDR1 and CDR2 (germline): SGHTA, FQGTGA. This CDR3 contains 14 residues.

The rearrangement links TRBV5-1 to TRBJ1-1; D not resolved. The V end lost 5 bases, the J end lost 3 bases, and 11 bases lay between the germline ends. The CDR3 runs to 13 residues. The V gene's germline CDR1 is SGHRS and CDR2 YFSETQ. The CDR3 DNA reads TGCGCCAGCAGTTTTAATCTGGACACTGAAGCTTTCTTT. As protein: CASSFNLDTEAFF.

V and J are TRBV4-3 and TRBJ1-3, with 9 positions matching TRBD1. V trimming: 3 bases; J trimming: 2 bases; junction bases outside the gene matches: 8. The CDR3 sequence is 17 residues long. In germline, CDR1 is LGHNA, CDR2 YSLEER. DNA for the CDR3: TGCGCCAGCAGCCATGCTCCGAGACAGGGGGCTGGAAACACCATATATTTT. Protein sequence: CASSHAPRQGAGNTIYF.

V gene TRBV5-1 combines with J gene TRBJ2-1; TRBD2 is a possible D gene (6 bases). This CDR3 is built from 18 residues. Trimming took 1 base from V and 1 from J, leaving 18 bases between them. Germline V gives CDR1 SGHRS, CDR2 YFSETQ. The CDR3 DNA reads TGCGCCAGCAGCTTGCCCGGGACTTGCGGGATTTCCTACAATGAGCAGTTCTTC. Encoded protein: CASSLPGTCGISYNEQFF.

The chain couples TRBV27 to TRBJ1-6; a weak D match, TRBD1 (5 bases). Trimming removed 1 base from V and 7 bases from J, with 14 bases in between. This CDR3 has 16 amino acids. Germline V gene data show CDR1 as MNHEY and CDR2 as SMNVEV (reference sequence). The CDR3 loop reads CASSLWGRELNSPLHF. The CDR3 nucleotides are TGTGCCAGCAGTTTATGGGGCAGGGAATTGAATTCACCCCTCCACTTT.

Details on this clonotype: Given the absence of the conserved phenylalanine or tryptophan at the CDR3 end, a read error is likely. The CDR3 DNA reads as TGTGCCAGCAGTCGAGATAGGGCTGGTCAGCCCCAGCATATT. Its protein is CASSRDRAGQPQHI. This rearrangement joins TRBV6-2 or TRBV6-3 to TRBJ1-5; D is uncertain. The V end lost 5 bases, the J end lost 6 bases, and 14 bases lay between the germline ends. The CDR3 extends over 14 amino acids. Per the germline V gene, CDR1 is MNHEY and CDR2 is SVGEGT.